This T cell receptor (beta chain) was identified in a study of blood T cell repertoires in COVID-19. Study-wide background: Samples of COVID-19 (acute and convalescent) were obtained from the United States, Italy and Spain. From T cells, B-cell-depleted T cells, or PBMCs came the material, which was cDNA or gDNA.

V was clipped by 1 base and J by 7 bases, with 8 bases between them. Germline CDR1 and CDR2: MGHRA and YSYEKL. The CDR3 contains 13 residues. Original analysis: Reference gene primers were amplified, and this amplification served to estimate nucleated cell counts. Using immunoSEQ multiplex PCR, the repertoire was profiled, and TCRdb retains in-frame clones only, with some absent. V and J calls and clone size are given by that table; D and trimming were obtained from the DNA. The profile shows 100,000 to 150,000 clones, 70% to 85% of them singletons. This clone appeared a few times. Sequenced sample: peripheral blood. The clonotype originates from a woman aged 60-70 years with acute or convalescent COVID-19. V usage is TRBV4-1 and J usage is TRBJ2-1; D might be TRBD2 (6 bases). The CDR3 spells CASSQAGGNEQFF. The DNA of the CDR3 is TGCGCCAGCAGCCAAGCTGGGGGGAATGAGCAGTTCTTC.